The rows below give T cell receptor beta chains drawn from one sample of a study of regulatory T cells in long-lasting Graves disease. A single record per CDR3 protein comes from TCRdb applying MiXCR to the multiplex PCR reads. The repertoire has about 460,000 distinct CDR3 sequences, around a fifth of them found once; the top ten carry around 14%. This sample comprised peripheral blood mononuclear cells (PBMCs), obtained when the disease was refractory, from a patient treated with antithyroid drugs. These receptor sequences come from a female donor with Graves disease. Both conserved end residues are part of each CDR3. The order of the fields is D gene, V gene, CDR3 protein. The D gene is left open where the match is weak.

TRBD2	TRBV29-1	CSSRAGGQETQYF
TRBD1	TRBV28	CASSLSWTGIPTDTQYF
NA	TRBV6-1	CASSNRVDQPQHF
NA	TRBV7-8	CASSLGTTQQETQYF
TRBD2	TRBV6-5	CASSYLSGSPNEQYF
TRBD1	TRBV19	CASSIGPGTGLSYGYTF
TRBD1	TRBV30	CASGGTGTTYEQYF
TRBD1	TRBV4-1	CASSQVRGETQYF
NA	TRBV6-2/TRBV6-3	CATKGGGTISNSPLHF
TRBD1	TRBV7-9	CASSLSGRTGEAFF
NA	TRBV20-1	CSARGPPTVSQPQHF
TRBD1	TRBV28	CASSLIQGAMNTEAFF
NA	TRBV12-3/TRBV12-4	CASSFLGAPAPNYGYTF
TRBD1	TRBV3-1	CASSRLGQGLPEAFF
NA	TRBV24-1	CATSDRQGGEKLFF
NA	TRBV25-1	CASSGASPREQYF
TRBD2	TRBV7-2	CASSPNRLAGGPRETQYF
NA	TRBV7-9	CASSPRGGIGFAGELFF
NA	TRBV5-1	CASSLAGDGEKLFF
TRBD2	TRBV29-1	CSVPGLEDYEQYF
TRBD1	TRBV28	CASSVPGQGASLYGYTF
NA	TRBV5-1	CASSIQKTTEAFF
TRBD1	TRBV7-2	CASSLSGTERGNEQFF
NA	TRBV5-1	CASSSRNTDTQYF
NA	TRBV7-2	CASSRKSGGLKPGTQYF
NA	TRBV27	CASRAVAGDYNSPLHF
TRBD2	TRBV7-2	CASSPLAGGPTAYNEQFF
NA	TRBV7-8	CPSSLARIANTGELFF
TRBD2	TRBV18	CATTSGGYTDTQYF
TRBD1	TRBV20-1	CSAKTGRANEKLFF
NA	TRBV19	CASSIWVGSSGTDTQYF
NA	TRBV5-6	CASSFDSPYGYTF
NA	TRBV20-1	CSARDPAPKGETQYF
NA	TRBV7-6	CASSLGPNTIYF
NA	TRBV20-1	CSARGGFYEQYF
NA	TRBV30	CAWSRGRIAKNIQYF
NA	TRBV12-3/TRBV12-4	CASRWRVNAGELFF
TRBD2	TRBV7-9	CASSPTLTSGEQYF
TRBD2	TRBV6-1	CASSPTGNSGLAVYNEQFF
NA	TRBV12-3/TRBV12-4	CASSVLGSRSYEQYF
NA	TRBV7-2	CASSRMAGGLSYEQYF
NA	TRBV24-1	CATSESTANTEAFF
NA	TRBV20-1	CSARDASYGYTF
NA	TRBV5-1	CASSLEPAPFSPQHF
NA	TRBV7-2	CASSFGQGTYEQYF
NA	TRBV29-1	CSVYGTQLSYEQYF
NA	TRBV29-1	CSFSSTDTQYF
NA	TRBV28	CASSADGRFKNIQYF
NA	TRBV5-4	CASSLRVRRGPNTGELFF
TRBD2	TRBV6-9	CASSYSSGGTYEQYF
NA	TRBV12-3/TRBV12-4	CASLQGYTEAFF
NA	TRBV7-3	CASSLYEGTETQYF
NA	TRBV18	CASSREGDFLETQYF
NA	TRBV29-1	CSVATGNSPLHF
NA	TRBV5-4	CASSLGPTLGNSIYF
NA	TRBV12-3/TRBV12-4	CASSFARHGNTEAFF
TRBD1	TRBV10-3	CAIGPDRPYEQYF
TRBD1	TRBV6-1	CASSQDRKETQYF
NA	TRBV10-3	CAISSVGNLAHRYEQYF